The clone carrying this T cell receptor (beta chain) was found a few times. From the 5' RACE reads, TCRdb called clonotypes with MiXCR, one entry per CDR3 protein. In the table there are around 530,000 distinct CDR3 sequences, about 20% of which are singletons. This sample was included in a study of T-cell memory formation after mild COVID-19. Material: PBMCs or a T cell subset sorted from them (not recorded which). The sequence came from an adult woman who had mild COVID-19 (a few samples of this study predate the infection). Cell type and time point are not known.

CDR3 nucleotides: TGTGCCAGCAGTAACTACGGGACTAGCGGGAGGGCGGTCAACGAGCAGTACTTC. Translated: CASSNYGTSGRAVNEQYF. The rearrangement joins TRBV6-6 to TRBJ2-7; 16 bases match TRBD2. This CDR3 spans 18 amino acids. J lost 5 bases, V lost 5 bases, and 12 bases had no gene match. Germline-derived CDR1 and CDR2 are MNHNY and SVGAGI (reference sequence).